This T cell receptor beta chain was captured by sequencing in a study of CD8 T cells in ankylosing spondylitis. Study results and caveats: Within ankylosing spondylitis blood, a TCR beta motif made up of seven or eight highly homologous variants appeared to be characteristic. Certain motif variants had earlier appeared in reactive arthritis synovial fluid and blood. Relatively rare in peripheral blood, disease-linked clones were also CD8+. Disease-linked clones were reportedly significantly enriched in matched ankylosing spondylitis synovial fluid.

This clonotype showed up many times. Its antigen is as yet unknown. As the method for making TCR beta libraries, quantitative 5'-RACE with molecular barcodes was used. Via MiXCR, TCRdb re-called the 5' RACE reads, giving one row per CDR3 protein. The sample has 350,000 to 450,000 distinct CDR3 sequences, more than 25% seen once; the top ten hold over 0.8%. J lost 3 bases, V lost 6 bases, and 4 bases had no gene match. CDR3 length: 12 amino acids. The germline gives CDR1 SQVTM, CDR2 ANQGSEA. The receptor comes from a male donor with ankylosing spondylitis. This sequence joins TRBV29-1 and TRBJ2-5; 7 bases line up with TRBD1. Material for sequencing was blood, either unsorted or a sorted T cell fraction (not recorded which). CDR3 DNA sequence: TGCAGCGTCCTGACAGGGAAAGAGACCCAGTACTTC. Protein: CSVLTGKETQYF. The full variable domain, rest sourced from reference TRBV29-1 and TRBJ2-5, is SAVISQKPSRDICQRGTSLTIQCQVDSQVTMMFWYRQQPGQSLTLIATANQGSEATYESGFVIDKFPISRPNLTFSTLTVSNMSPEDSSIYLCSVLTGKETQYFGPGTRLLVL.